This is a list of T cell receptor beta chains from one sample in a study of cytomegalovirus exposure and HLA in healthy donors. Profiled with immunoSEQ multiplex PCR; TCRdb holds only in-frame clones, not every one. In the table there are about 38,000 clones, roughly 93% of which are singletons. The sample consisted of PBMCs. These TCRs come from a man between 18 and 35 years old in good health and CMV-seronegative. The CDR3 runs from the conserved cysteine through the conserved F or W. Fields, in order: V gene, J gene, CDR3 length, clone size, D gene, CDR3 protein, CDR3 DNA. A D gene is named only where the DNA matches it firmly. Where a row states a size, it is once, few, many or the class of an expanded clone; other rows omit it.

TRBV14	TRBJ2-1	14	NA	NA	CASSHGLVYNEQFF	TGTGCCAGCAGCCACGGGTTGGTTTACAATGAGCAGTTCTTC
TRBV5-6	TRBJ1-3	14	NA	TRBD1	CASSPDRAGHTIYF	TGTGCCAGCAGCCCTGACAGGGCTGGGCACACCATATATTTT
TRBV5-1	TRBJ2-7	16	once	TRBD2	CASRSGLAGGHYEQYF	TGCGCCAGCAGGTCCGGACTAGCGGGAGGACACTACGAGCAGTACTTC
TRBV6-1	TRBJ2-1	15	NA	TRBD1	CASSDLQGKYNEQFF	TGTGCCAGCAGTGATCTACAGGGGAAATACAATGAGCAGTTCTTC
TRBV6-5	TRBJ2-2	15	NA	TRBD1	CASSPTGGATGELFF	TGTGCCAGCAGTCCAACAGGGGGCGCGACCGGGGAGCTGTTTTTT
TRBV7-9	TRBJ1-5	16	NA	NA	CASSSAGGRARQPQHF	TGTGCCAGCAGCTCAGCGGGGGGGAGGGCTAGGCAGCCCCAGCATTTT
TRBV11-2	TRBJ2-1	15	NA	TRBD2	CASSLLAGAYNEQFF	TGTGCCAGCAGCTTATTAGCGGGAGCCTACAATGAGCAGTTCTTC
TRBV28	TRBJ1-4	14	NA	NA	CASLDEGWDEKLFF	TGTGCCAGCCTAGACGAGGGTTGGGATGAAAAACTGTTTTTT
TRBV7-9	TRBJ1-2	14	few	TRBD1	CASSPGGGNYGYTF	TGTGCCAGCAGCCCCGGAGGGGGCAACTATGGCTACACCTTC
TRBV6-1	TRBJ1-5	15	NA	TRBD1	CAPARDRDPNQPQHF	TGTGCCCCTGCTCGGGACAGAGACCCTAATCAGCCCCAGCATTTT
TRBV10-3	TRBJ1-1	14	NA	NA	CAISDGNSNTEAFF	TGTGCCATCAGTGACGGGAACTCGAACACTGAAGCTTTCTTT
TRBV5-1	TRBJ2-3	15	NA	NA	CASSLNSGSADTQYF	TGCGCCAGCAGCTTGAATTCAGGTTCCGCAGATACGCAGTATTTT
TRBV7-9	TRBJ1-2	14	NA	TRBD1	CASGRGQGDYGYTF	TGTGCCAGCGGACGAGGACAGGGAGACTATGGCTACACCTTC
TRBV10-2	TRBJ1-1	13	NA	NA	CASRQGTNTEAFF	TGCGCCAGCAGGCAGGGGACGAACACTGAAGCTTTCTTT
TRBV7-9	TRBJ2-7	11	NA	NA	CASSFAYEQYF	TGTGCCAGCAGCTTTGCGTACGAGCAGTACTTC
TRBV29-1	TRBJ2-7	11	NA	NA	CSVVRGSEQYF	TGCAGCGTTGTCAGGGGATCCGAGCAGTACTTC
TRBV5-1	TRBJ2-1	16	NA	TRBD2	CASSTGGPIPYNEQFF	TGCGCCAGCAGTACGGGAGGGCCCATACCTTACAATGAGCAGTTCTTC
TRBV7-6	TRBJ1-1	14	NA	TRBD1	CASSTGQLNTEAFF	TGTGCCAGCAGCACGGGACAGTTGAACACTGAAGCTTTCTTT
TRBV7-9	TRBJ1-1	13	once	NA	CASSPYQRAEAFF	TGTGCCAGCAGCCCTTACCAGAGGGCTGAAGCTTTCTTT
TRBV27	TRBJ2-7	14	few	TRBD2	CASRRGTRRYEQYF	TGTGCCAGCAGGCGCGGGACTAGGCGTTACGAGCAGTACTTC
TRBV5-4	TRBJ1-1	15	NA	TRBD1	CASSLEQGAMTEAFF	TGTGCCAGCAGCTTGGAACAGGGGGCAATGACTGAAGCTTTCTTT
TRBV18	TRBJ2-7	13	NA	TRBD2	CASSPGLGYEQYF	TGTGCCAGCTCACCCGGACTAGGTTACGAGCAGTACTTC
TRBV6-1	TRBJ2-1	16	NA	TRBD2	CASSEGLAGSYNEQFF	TGTGCCAGCAGTGAGGGACTAGCGGGGAGCTACAATGAGCAGTTCTTC
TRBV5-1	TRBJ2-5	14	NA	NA	CASSSGLLEETQYF	TGCGCCAGCAGCTCCGGACTACTCGAAGAGACCCAGTACTTC
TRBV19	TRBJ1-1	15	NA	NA	CASSILPGPNTEAFF	TGTGCCAGTAGTATTCTTCCAGGCCCGAACACTGAAGCTTTCTTT
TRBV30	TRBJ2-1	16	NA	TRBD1	CAWSVLGTGSINEQFF	TGTGCCTGGAGTGTACTCGGGACAGGGTCTATCAATGAGCAGTTCTTC
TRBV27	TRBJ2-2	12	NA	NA	CASSPEHRGAVF	TGTGCCAGCAGTCCGGAACACCGGGGAGCTGTTTTT
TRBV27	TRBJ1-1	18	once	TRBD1	CASSLGWGTDGEWTEAFF	TGTGCCAGCAGTTTAGGATGGGGGACAGACGGGGAGTGGACTGAAGCTTTCTTT
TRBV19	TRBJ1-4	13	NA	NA	CASRGMVNEKLFF	TGTGCCAGCAGGGGCATGGTTAATGAAAAACTGTTTTTT
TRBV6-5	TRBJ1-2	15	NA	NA	CASKERSWEDYGYTF	TGTGCCAGCAAAGAGCGATCCTGGGAGGACTATGGCTACACCTTC
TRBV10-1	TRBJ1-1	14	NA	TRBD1	CASSERDRGDEAFF	TGCGCCAGCAGTGAAAGGGACAGGGGGGATGAAGCTTTCTTT
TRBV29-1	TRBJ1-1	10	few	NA	CSVRQVEAFF	TGCAGCGTTCGACAGGTTGAAGCTTTCTTT
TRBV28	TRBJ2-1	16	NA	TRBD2	CASNNSGRARTGEQFF	TGTGCCAGCAACAATAGCGGGAGGGCCAGGACTGGCGAGCAGTTCTTC
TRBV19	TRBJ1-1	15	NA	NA	CASRQAPSMNTEAFF	TGTGCCAGTAGACAGGCCCCAAGCATGAACACTGAAGCTTTCTTT
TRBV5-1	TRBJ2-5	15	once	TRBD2	CASIPGTSGEETQYF	TGCGCCAGTATCCCCGGGACTAGCGGGGAAGAGACCCAGTACTTC
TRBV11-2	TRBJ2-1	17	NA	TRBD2	CASSLTIRFSGGQEAFF	TGTGCCAGCAGCTTAACTATACGATTTAGCGGGGGGCAAGAGGCGTTCTTC
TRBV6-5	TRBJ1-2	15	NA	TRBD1	CASSAGAQGQYGYTF	TGTGCCAGCAGTGCCGGGGCACAGGGGCAATATGGCTACACCTTC